A selection of T cell receptor beta chains follows, all from one sample in a study of OX40 agonist ivuxolimab in advanced cancers. The data were produced by immunoSEQ multiplex PCR, yet TCRdb's version contains in-frame clones alone and is incomplete. There are around 80,000 clones in the sample; about nine tenths occur only once, and 0.15% to 0.2% lies in the top ten. Sample: CD4+ or CD8+ T cells sorted from blood, taken in a trial of the OX40 agonist ivuxolimab. The receptors were sampled from an adult with an advanced solid tumor such as melanoma, head and neck, liver or kidney cancer. Each CDR3 is given with its conserved first and last residue. D genes are given only for firm matches.

D gene	J gene	V gene	CDR3 protein
NA	TRBJ1-4	TRBV19	CATSRITTNEKLFF
NA	TRBJ1-5	TRBV4-1	CASSQGFRGNQPQHF
TRBD1	TRBJ2-7	TRBV30	CARTGSSYEQYF
NA	TRBJ2-2	TRBV27	CASSLSGIANTGELFF
NA	TRBJ2-7	TRBV6-1	CASSEPRGAPLEQYF
NA	TRBJ2-7	TRBV6-5	CASSYSSRGGSYEQYF
NA	TRBJ2-1	TRBV28	CASSAIFPRGGIISYNEQFF
TRBD1	TRBJ2-3	TRBV19	CASSGGQGGAGDTQYF
NA	TRBJ2-2	TRBV19	CASQARSSGELFF
TRBD2	TRBJ2-1	TRBV28	CASSGSGTRPMSSYNEQFF